This T cell receptor (beta chain) was identified in a study of neoadjuvant anti-PD-1 for oral cavity cancer (dated by TCRdb to 2020 to 2023). The study in broad terms: Before undergoing curative-intent surgical resection, most patients got three to four biweekly nivolumab doses at 3 mg/kg. Patients who did not progress were given a fourth nivolumab dose at about day 43 and had definitive surgical resection on days 50-56. Patients with complete response, partial response or stable disease by RECIST 1.1 were defined as responders, whereas patients with progression were defined as non-responders. A roughly 33% response rate was observed in the parent correlative cohort, in which over nine patients were included.

Notes on this clone: Its antigen remains unidentified. No qualities accompany the bases; no much larger clone lies one base away.

The intended sense of this specimen's time point label: before neoadjuvant nivolumab. Patients had been newly diagnosed with stage II-IVA oral cavity squamous cell carcinoma, and no prior systemic or radiation treatment had been given to the patients. The cohort was composed of patients with HPV-negative, locally advanced oral cavity squamous cell carcinoma. Peripheral blood mononuclear cells were analyzed directly, without maintenance or expansion in culture. The samples were obtained from a longitudinal correlative study of a single-arm phase II trial testing neoadjuvant nivolumab in oral cavity squamous cell carcinoma. Genomic DNA-based TCRbeta sequencing was performed on subject-matched pre- and post-treatment PBMCs and tumors from three responders and three non-responders. Peripheral blood mononuclear cells were drawn once before nivolumab treatment and a second time after treatment, when surgery took place. Genomic DNA was isolated from PBMCs using the Maxwell RSC DNA from Cells kit.

PBMC libraries used mostly around 0.5 ug of input genomic DNA for deep sequencing, with six replicates per sample. The immunoSEQ hsTCRbeta kit was used to prepare TCRbeta libraries, following the manufacturer's instructions. The completed libraries were mixed into a single pool at 3 nM, then sequenced with an Illumina NovaSeq 6000 S4 flow cell. The study's own analysis went as follows. Raw data preprocessing and quality control were performed with the immunoSEQ Analyzer. The analysis was restricted to productive rearrangements, with each unique CDR3 amino acid sequence defining a clonotype. Using the R package tcR, the researchers computed the Gini-Simpson index as their estimate of repertoire clonality. Student's t test was used to compare Gini indices, while Pearson correlation assessed associations with tumor size change. What TCRdb holds here is the immuneACCESS table cut down to in-frame rearrangements. Part of the clones is not present; checked against another copy, under half of the missing clones reflect an unresolved V gene, and the others are unexplained. V and J calls and clone size follow that table, whereas D and trimming were derived from the DNA. This sample holds roughly 18,000 clones; roughly 78% were observed only once. Of the sample, approximately 3% is held by the ten largest clones.

Overall study results and their limits: After neoadjuvant nivolumab, significantly higher T cell clonality (Gini index) was found within PBMCs in non-responders than in responders. A higher pretreatment blood Treg/Th17 ratio correlated with both higher pretreatment blood TCRbeta clonality and lower post-treatment tumor TCRbeta clonality. TCR analyses included only a few patients per response group, and the authors called for larger cohorts for validation.

Deletion took 5 bases off V and 2 bases off J, with a span of 9 bases between the germline ends. CDR1 and CDR2, per the germline V gene, are KGHSH and LQKENI. The CDR3 starts with the cysteine, ends with the phenylalanine, and has 13 residues. Here the CDR3 DNA is all that survives: 39 bases in frame from base 1. The chain employs TRBV18 and TRBJ1-1; TRBD1 is perhaps the D gene, given 6 matching bases. The sequence came from a person aged 35 to 85 with oral cavity squamous cell carcinoma. Sequencing was performed on PBMCs, taken before nivolumab (anti-PD-1) treatment. The CDR3 is CASSGQTNTEAFF. Read as DNA, the sequence is TGTGCCAGCTCAGGACAGACTAACACTGAAGCTTTCTTT.